The rows below give T cell receptor beta chains drawn from one sample of a study of T cell repertoires in cytomegalovirus infection. Their specific antigens are unknown. TCRdb re-derived calls from the reads in MiXCR, one entry per CDR3 protein. The repertoire consists of about 770,000 distinct CDR3 sequences, with around 29% occurring once and the leading ten covering less than 15%. The material sequenced was cultured CD8+ T cells from PBMCs, taken from culture after CMV antigen stimulation. The receptors come from a human donor in good health (CMV status not recorded). Some clones in this sample may be carry-over from other donors' samples. CDR3s include the opening cysteine and the closing phenylalanine or tryptophan. The D gene is left open where the match is weak. The listing skips clone size in some rows; elsewhere it reads once, few, many or a size class.

>-|TRBJ2-1|TRBV7-2|many
TGTGCCAGCAGCTGGGGGGGGGACAGCCCGGATGAGCAGTTCTTC
CASSWGGDSPDEQFF
>-|TRBJ1-1|TRBV19|-
TGTGCCACCAACCTATATCCCATGAACACTGAAGCTTTCTTT
CATNLYPMNTEAFF
>-|TRBJ1-2|TRBV12-3/TRBV12-4|-
TGTGCCAGCACAGGAGGGGCACCCTCTATCTATGGCTACACCTTC
CASTGGAPSIYGYTF
>-|TRBJ2-1|TRBV19|-
TGTGCCAGTAGTATTGGGGCAGGGAATTACAATGAGCAGTTCTTC
CASSIGAGNYNEQFF
>TRBD1|TRBJ1-5|TRBV4-1|-
TGCGCCAGCAGCCATCCCGGACAGGGTCGGGAGCCCCAGCATTTT
CASSHPGQGREPQHF
>TRBD1|TRBJ1-2|TRBV5-4|-
TGTGCCAGCAGAACCACAGGGGGAAGTTATGGCTACACCTTC
CASRTTGGSYGYTF
>-|TRBJ1-5|TRBV29-1|-
TGCAGCGTTGCCGCCGGAGTGGGTCCCAATCAGCCCCAGCATTTT
CSVAAGVGPNQPQHF
>-|TRBJ1-2|TRBV4-1|-
TGCGCCAGCAGCCAAGATTACCAAGGGGGAAACTATGGCTACGCCTTC
CASSQDYQGGNYGYAF
>-|TRBJ2-3|TRBV6-2/TRBV6-3|-
TGTGCCAGCTCGCAGATGGGGACAGATACGCAGTATTTT
CASSQMGTDTQYF
>-|TRBJ1-2|TRBV6-1|few
TGTGCTACCACCCGCGAACAGATCGAGGATGGCTACACCTTC
CATTREQIEDGYTF
>TRBD1|TRBJ1-6|TRBV6-1|many
TGTGCCAGCAGTACCGGGACAGGGGATAATTCACCCCTCCACTTT
CASSTGTGDNSPLHF
>-|TRBJ2-7|TRBV7-8|many
TGTGCCAGCAGCTTAGTCGGAGATGGGAACGAGCAGTACTTC
CASSLVGDGNEQYF
>TRBD1|TRBJ2-3|TRBV7-8|few
TGTGCCAGCATTTCGACAGGGGCTAGCACAGATACGCAGTATTTT
CASISTGASTDTQYF
>TRBD1|TRBJ2-1|TRBV18|-
TGTGCCAGCTCACAAACGGACCGGGACAGTTGGATCAATACCTACAATGAGCAGTTCTTC
CASSQTDRDSWINTYNEQFF
>-|TRBJ1-5|TRBV25-1|few
TGTGCCAGCAGTGAATTGGGGAATCAGCCCCAGCATTTT
CASSELGNQPQHF
>TRBD2|TRBJ2-2|TRBV4-1|-
TGCGCCAGCAGCCAAGATGTAACTAGCGGGGGGGGACTGGGGACCGGGGAGCTGTTTTTT
CASSQDVTSGGGLGTGELFF
>-|TRBJ2-7|TRBV10-1|few
TGCGCCAGCAGTGAGTCGAGAGGAGGCCTCGAGCAGTACTTC
CASSESRGGLEQYF
>TRBD1|TRBJ1-4|TRBV7-6|-
TGTGCCAGCAGCAGGACAGGGGGACTCGAAAAACTGTTTTTT
CASSRTGGLEKLFF
>-|TRBJ2-5|TRBV19|-
TGTGCCAGTAGTCCCGGACTCCGGTACCAAGAGACCCAGTACTTC
CASSPGLRYQETQYF
>-|TRBJ2-3|TRBV19|many
TGTGCCGTCCGGCCGGGGCAACCGGATACGCAGTATTTT
CAVRPGQPDTQYF
>-|TRBJ2-7|TRBV10-1|-
TGCGCCAGCAGTGAGAGTAACTTGAACGAGCAGTACTTC
CASSESNLNEQYF
>-|TRBJ2-1|TRBV27|few
TGTGCCAGCAGTTTTTTCCCCAATGAGCAGTTCTTC
CASSFFPNEQFF
>TRBD2|TRBJ2-1|TRBV29-1|-
TGCAGCGTTGAAGCTCGCGGCGGGGGGGTGGATGAGCAGTTCTTC
CSVEARGGGVDEQFF
>TRBD2|TRBJ2-3|TRBV7-8|few
TGTGCCAGCAGCTTAGAGGGGTCCAGCGGGGGGGAGTCAGATACGCAGTATTTT
CASSLEGSSGGESDTQYF
>-|TRBJ1-2|TRBV12-5|many
TGTGCTAGTGCACCAGGGGAGAACTATGGCTACACCTTC
CASAPGENYGYTF
>TRBD1|TRBJ1-1|TRBV12-3/TRBV12-4|-
TGTGCCAGCAGTTCGACAGGGGGCGGGTACACTGAAGCTTTCTTT
CASSSTGGGYTEAFF
>-|TRBJ2-5|TRBV7-9|few
TGTGCCAGCAGCTTAGTGGTTTACCTCCAAGAGACCCAGTACTTC
CASSLVVYLQETQYF
>TRBD1|TRBJ2-1|TRBV7-8|many
TGTGCCAGCAGCTTGGGGACAGGGGTTTACAATGAGCAGTTCTTC
CASSLGTGVYNEQFF
>TRBD2|TRBJ2-3|TRBV7-6|-
TGTGCCAGCAGCCCACTACTAGCGGGGGGCCCCTCAGATACGCAGTATTTT
CASSPLLAGGPSDTQYF
>-|TRBJ1-5|TRBV7-6|few
TGTGCCAGCAGCTTACTGGCAGGGGTGCAGCCCCAGCATTTT
CASSLLAGVQPQHF
>-|TRBJ2-1|TRBV7-9|-
TGTGCCAGCAGCCCGCCCCCTTACCCCTCCTACAATGAGCAGTTCTTC
CASSPPPYPSYNEQFF
>TRBD1|TRBJ1-1|TRBV7-8|-
TGTGCCAGCAGCTTAGGGGAGACAGGGGTCACTGAAGCTTTCTTT
CASSLGETGVTEAFF
>-|TRBJ2-5|TRBV28|-
TGTGCCAGCAGTTCTAGTATCTTAGGCGGGGAGATCCAAGAGACCCAGTACTTC
CASSSSILGGEIQETQYF
>TRBD1|TRBJ2-2|TRBV5-4|-
TGTGCCAGCAGCTGGGGACAGGGAACCACCGGGGAGCTGTTTTTT
CASSWGQGTTGELFF
>-|TRBJ2-3|TRBV5-1|-
TGCGCCAGCAGCTTAGCTGGACAGACGGGAGATACGCAGTATTTT
CASSLAGQTGDTQYF
>-|TRBJ1-3|TRBV4-1|-
TGCGCCAGCAGCAAAGGGGGCTCTGGAAACACCATATATTTT
CASSKGGSGNTIYF
>-|TRBJ2-7|TRBV13|many
TGTGCCAGCAGCCCCTCGTACCATTCCTACGAGCAGTACTTC
CASSPSYHSYEQYF
>TRBD1|TRBJ2-5|TRBV7-8|few
TGTGCCAGCAGCCCCTATCCGGACAGGGGTCGAGAGACCCAGTACTTC
CASSPYPDRGRETQYF
>-|TRBJ1-1|TRBV7-9|few
TGTGCCAGCAGCCCCTGGAATGGTTGGACGAACACTGAAGCTTTCTTT
CASSPWNGWTNTEAFF
>-|TRBJ2-1|TRBV24-1|-
TGTGCCACCAGTGATTTGCAGGCGGGTGGGGGCAATGAGCAGTTCTTC
CATSDLQAGGGNEQFF
>TRBD1|TRBJ2-1|TRBV27|few
TGTGCCAGCAGTTTAGGGACAGGGTTGCGTACTGAGCAGTTCTTC
CASSLGTGLRTEQFF
>-|TRBJ2-2|TRBV10-1|few
TGCGCCAGCAGTGAGTTCCCAGGGGCCACCGGGGAGCTGTTTTTT
CASSEFPGATGELFF
>-|TRBJ1-2|TRBV14|-
TGTGCCAGCAGCCAAGGTAGTTCAGCTAACTATGGCTACACCTTC
CASSQGSSANYGYTF
>-|TRBJ1-5|TRBV6-1|-
TGTGCCAGCAGTGAAGCCTCTCAGCCCCAGCATTTT
CASSEASQPQHF
>TRBD1|TRBJ2-2|TRBV12-5|-
TGTGCTAGTGGACAGGGGGCGATAACCGGGGAGCTGTTTTTT
CASGQGAITGELFF
>-|TRBJ1-1|TRBV7-9|few
TGTGCCAGCAGCTTAAGTCGGGGGAAGACAGGTGAAGCTTTCTTT
CASSLSRGKTGEAFF
>TRBD1|TRBJ2-6|TRBV7-6|many
TGTGCCAGCAGCCGGGACAGGGGTCCTCCCTACTCTGGGGCCAACGTCCTGACTTTC
CASSRDRGPPYSGANVLTF
>TRBD1|TRBJ1-2|TRBV5-1|-
TGCGCCAGCAGCTTGGGGGACAGGAGACGCTATGGCTACACCTTC
CASSLGDRRRYGYTF
>TRBD1|TRBJ2-1|TRBV20-1|few
TGCAGTGCCCGCGACAGGGGGTACAATGAGCAGTTCTTC
CSARDRGYNEQFF
>TRBD1|TRBJ2-7|TRBV20-1|-
TGCAGTGCTAGAGAGTGGGACAGGGAAAAGGGCGAGCAGTACTTC
CSAREWDREKGEQYF
>-|TRBJ2-1|TRBV7-2|-
TGTGCCAGCAGCCCCACGGGGACCTACAATGAGCAGTTCTTC
CASSPTGTYNEQFF
>TRBD2|TRBJ2-1|TRBV6-1|few
TGTGCCAGCAGTGAAGCCCCGGGCGGGGGATTATCCTACAATGAGCAGTTCTTC
CASSEAPGGGLSYNEQFF
>-|TRBJ1-2|TRBV29-1|-
TGCAGCGTTGAAGCCCTGCGTAAGGGGATTTGGGATGGCTACACCTTC
CSVEALRKGIWDGYTF
>-|TRBJ2-2|TRBV7-9|-
TGTGCCCTGCCCCAACACGCGAACACCGGGGAGCTGTTTTTT
CALPQHANTGELFF
>-|TRBJ1-5|TRBV7-9|many
TGTGCCAGCAGCTTAGGTGGGGGCAGGGGAGGCAATCAGCCCCAGCATTTT
CASSLGGGRGGNQPQHF
>TRBD2|TRBJ2-3|TRBV7-8|few
TGTGCCAGCTCCAAGCCGGGACTAGGCACAGATACGCAGTATTTT
CASSKPGLGTDTQYF
>TRBD2|TRBJ2-1|TRBV7-2|few
TGTGCCAGCAGCTTAGAGACGGGGGGCTACAATGAGCAGTTCTTC
CASSLETGGYNEQFF